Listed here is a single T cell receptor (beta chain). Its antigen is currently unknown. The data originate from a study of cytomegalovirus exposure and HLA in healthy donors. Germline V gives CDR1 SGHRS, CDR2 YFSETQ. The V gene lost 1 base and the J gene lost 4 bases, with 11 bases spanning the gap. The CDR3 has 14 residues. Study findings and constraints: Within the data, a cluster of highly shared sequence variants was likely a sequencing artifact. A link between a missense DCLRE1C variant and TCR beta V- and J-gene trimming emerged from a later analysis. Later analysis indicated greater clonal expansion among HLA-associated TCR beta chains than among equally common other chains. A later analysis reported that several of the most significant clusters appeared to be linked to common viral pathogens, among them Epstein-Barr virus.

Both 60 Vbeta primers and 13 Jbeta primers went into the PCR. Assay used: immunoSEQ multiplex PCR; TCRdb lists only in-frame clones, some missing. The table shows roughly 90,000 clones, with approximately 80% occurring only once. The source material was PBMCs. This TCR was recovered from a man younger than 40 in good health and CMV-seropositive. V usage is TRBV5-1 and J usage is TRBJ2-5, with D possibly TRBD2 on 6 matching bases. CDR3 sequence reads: CASSLSKEGETQYF. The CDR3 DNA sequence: TGCGCCAGCAGCTTGTCCAAGGAGGGAGAGACCCAGTACTTC.